The 7 T cell receptor beta chains reported below all come from one sample, sequenced in a study of blood T cell repertoires in COVID-19. Sequencing was performed with immunoSEQ multiplex PCR; in TCRdb, only in-frame clones are kept and a portion is missing. The table has 200,000 to 300,000 clones, approximately 86% seen once. The sequenced sample consisted of peripheral blood. The origin of the receptors is a woman in her 30s who had recovered from COVID-19.

The CDR3 here is CASTTGMNNEQFF. DNA of the CDR3: TGTGCCAGCACAACCGGGATGAACAATGAGCAGTTCTTC. This chain joins TRBV3-1 (or the pseudogene TRBV3-2) and TRBJ2-1, with D possibly being TRBD2 (5 bases). From germline, CDR1 is LGHDT and CDR2 YNNKEL (reference sequence). The CDR3 consists of 13 residues. Trimming took off 7 bases at V and 5 bases at J, with 12 bases between the two ends.

This chain links TRBV18 with TRBJ2-7; no firm D call. Germline V gene lookup returns CDR1 KGHSH and CDR2 LQKENI. V was cut by 2 bases and J by 11 bases, with 22 bases left in between. CDR3 length: 15 amino acids. The CDR3 is CASSPTTTLTAMEYF. The CDR3 DNA reads as TGTGCCAGCTCACCAACCACTACCCTCACGGCGATGGAGTACTTC.

The rearrangement uses TRBV7-6 and TRBJ2-2; no clear D gene. The CDR3 contains 16 residues. V was cut by 5 bases and J by 4 bases, with 17 bases left in between. CDR1 is SGHVS and CDR2 is FNYEAQ in the germline V gene. CDR3 sequence: CASSPPTAYLTGELFF. The CDR3 DNA reads as TGTGCCAGCAGCCCCCCCACAGCCTACCTCACCGGGGAGCTGTTTTTT.

This clone has a single count. V and J are TRBV10-3 and TRBJ1-2; D gene uncertain. With 0 bases removed from V and 4 bases from J, the gap between germline ends came to 12 bases. CDR3 length: 15 amino acids. The germline V gene has CDR1 ENHRY and CDR2 SYGVKD. In DNA, the CDR3 is TGTGCCATCAGTGAGTCGGAGGGTACCCTCTATGGCTACACCTTC. Protein: CAISESEGTLYGYTF.

The chain uses TRBV12-3 or TRBV12-4 and TRBJ2-7; tentative D call: TRBD1 (5 bases). The germline V and J ends were trimmed by 10 bases and 7 bases, with 17 bases remaining between them. The CDR3 extends over 12 amino acids. CDR3 protein: CATTSPNREQYF. The CDR3 DNA is TGTGCCACCACCTCACCCAACAGGGAGCAGTACTTC.

The rearrangement links TRBV7-6 to TRBJ2-1; no clear D. The CDR3 sequence is 12 residues long. The germline V and J ends were trimmed by 4 bases and 8 bases, with 9 bases remaining between them. The V gene's germline CDR1 is SGHVS and CDR2 FNYEAQ. The CDR3 DNA reads TGTGCCAGCAGCTACTTTTTGGATGAGCAGTTCTTC. Translation: CASSYFLDEQFF.

The rearrangement joins TRBV5-4 to TRBJ1-2; weak D call: TRBD1 (6 bases). With 0 bases removed from V and 3 bases from J, the gap between germline ends came to 15 bases. The CDR3 length is 16 residues. Germline V CDR1 and CDR2: SGHNT, YYREEE (reference sequence). Written as DNA, the CDR3 is TGTGCCAGCAGCTTGGGGACCCGAGCAGGGGACTATGGCTACACCTTC. Translating gives CASSLGTRAGDYGYTF. Complete variable domain (other parts from reference TRBV5-4 and TRBJ1-2): ETGVTQSPTHLIKTRGQQVTLRCSSQSGHNTVSWYQQALGQGPQFIFQYYREEENGRGNFPPRFSGLQFPNYSSELNVNALELDDSALYLCASSLGTRAGDYGYTFGSGTRLTVV.